This TCR beta chain was recovered during a study of cytomegalovirus exposure and HLA in healthy donors. Between the trimmed V and J ends, which lost 1 base and 6 bases, there was a span of 12 bases. Germline loops: CDR1 LGHNA, CDR2 YNFKEQ. This CDR3 has 14 amino acids. The PCR had 60 Vbeta and 13 Jbeta primers. Here immunoSEQ multiplex PCR was the method, and the copy in TCRdb shows in-frame clones only, minus some. Among about 77,000 clones listed, over 65% were seen once. This TCR was sampled from a man aged 40-49 years in good health and CMV-seronegative. Sequencing was carried out using PBMCs. The chain combines TRBV4-2 with TRBJ1-2; maybe TRBD1 (6 bases). The CDR3 is CASSQVGGANGYTF. The CDR3 bases are TGTGCCAGCAGCCAAGTGGGGGGGGCGAATGGCTACACCTTC.